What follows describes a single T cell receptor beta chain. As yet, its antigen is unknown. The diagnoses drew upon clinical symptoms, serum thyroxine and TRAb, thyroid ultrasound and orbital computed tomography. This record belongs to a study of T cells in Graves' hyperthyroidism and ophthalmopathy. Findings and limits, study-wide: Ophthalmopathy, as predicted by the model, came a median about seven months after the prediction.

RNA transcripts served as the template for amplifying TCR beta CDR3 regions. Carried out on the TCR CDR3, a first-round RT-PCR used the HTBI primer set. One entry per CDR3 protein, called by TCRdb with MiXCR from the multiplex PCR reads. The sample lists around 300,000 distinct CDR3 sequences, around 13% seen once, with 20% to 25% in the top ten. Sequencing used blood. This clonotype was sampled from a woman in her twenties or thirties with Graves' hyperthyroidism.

CDR3 in DNA: TGCAGCGTTGTCGAGTCCGATGCGGGCTACACCTTC. It is translated as CSVVESDAGYTF. The chain uses TRBV29-1 and TRBJ1-2; D not certain. V was trimmed by 4 bases and J by 8 bases, leaving 14 bases between them. The germline CDR1 and CDR2 sequences are SQVTM and ANQGSEA. This CDR3 contains 12 residues.